This T cell receptor (beta chain) was recorded in a study of shared clonotypes between healthy human individuals (dated by TCRdb to 2020 to 2021). At the level of the whole study: A few men and two women, aged 18 to 49 years, made up the cohort. The study deeply sequenced blood TCR repertoires of several healthy adults to estimate repertoire size and the extent of clonotype sharing between individuals. For each donor, three plates each were used for CD4 naive and CD4 memory, two plates were used for CD8 naive, and one plate was used for CD8 memory. Libraries were prepared and TCR repertoires were sequenced by different laboratories using diverse techniques, in order to increase sequencing depth and limit assay-specific biases. Per donor, leukapheresis produced somewhere between about 0.94 and 8.9 billion PBMCs. What the research found in general, with its limitations: Pairwise subsampling led to the expectation that sequencing depth would affect the degree of clonotype sharing among donors. Clonotypes shared by all four sorted-subset donors showed higher generation probabilities than non-shared clonotypes. Across four donors, around 5.4% of naive CD4, roughly 3.4% of naive CD8, 2.3% of memory CD4, and 0.3% to 0.45% of memory CD8 clonotypes were shared. Even with the large sequencing depth, rarefaction of the sorted-subset datasets indicated that sequencing was incomplete. Naive subsets generally had larger estimated clonotype richness than memory subsets did. Because the study included a small number of donors, the genetic and exposure-history diversity represented was limited. Only blood was sampled, and tissue TCR repertoires likely differ from those in blood.

Details on this clone: Its antigen target is currently unknown. Base qualities are not provided; no much larger clone lies one nucleotide away.

Donors were healthy HIV-negative adults with no recently reported acute infections or vaccinations. Only Caucasian adults living in Nashville, Tennessee, USA were represented among the donors. CD4+ T cells were enriched by magnetic negative selection; naive cells were then positively selected on CD45RA, and the negative fraction formed the memory subset. Blood was collected by leukapheresis, and PBMCs were isolated by Ficoll-Histopaque density gradient centrifugation and then cryopreserved in liquid nitrogen vapor phase. Analytical flow cytometry was used to check the purity and quantity of every magnetically sorted T cell population. From each sorted fraction, genomic DNA was isolated and quantified by UV absorbance on a Nanodrop 2000c. The CDR1 and CDR2 encoded by the germline V gene are MGHDK and SYGVNS. The CDR3 covers 15 residues, taking in both the cysteine and the phenylalanine. Only the CDR3 region is kept as DNA, spanning 45 bases read in frame from base 1. Trimming removed 4 bases from V and 4 bases from J; the gene matches leave 8 bases unexplained.

Using the deep immunoSEQ assay, multiplex PCR amplified TCR CDR3 regions from genomic DNA. For each cell subset, the extracted genomic DNA was distributed evenly across all wells of several immunoSEQ 96-well plates, and each plate served as one replicate. Each replicate PCR for sorted subsets received approximately 220 ng genomic DNA, equal to 30,000 or so T cell genomes. Purified libraries were measured with a Qubit 3.0 fluorometer, size-checked on a Bioanalyzer 2100, and measured again with the KAPA Library Quantification kit. Each immunoSEQ 96-well plate was sequenced on its own single-read 150-cycle Illumina NextSeq 550 flow cell. The source study handled its data this way. Because the immunoSEQ output held only junctional sequences and lacked quality scores, the filtering could not match the filtering applied to full-length reads. Sequences were annotated with PyIR, a Python wrapper for IgBLAST v1.9, using IMGT germline references to assign V/J genes and CDR3. Reads with weak V/J assignments (E-value above 1e-6), missing CDR3, stop codons, out-of-frame junctions, or ambiguous translated residues were removed. V3J clonotypes were defined by identical inferred V gene, J gene, and CDR3 amino acid sequence. To compute the percentage overlap between repertoires, the number of shared unique clonotypes was divided by the size of the smaller repertoire. RTK rarefaction, the Chao1 estimator, and Recon v2.1 estimates of unobserved clonotypes were used to assess repertoire richness. OLGA was used to compute generation probabilities for all TCRbeta clonotypes that the gDNA method yielded from a handful of donors. This is the immuneACCESS table as TCRdb keeps it, with only in-frame sequences that have V and J called. A part of the clones is gone; compared with another copy, unresolved V genes explain less than half, and the rest is unexplained. V and J calls and clone size are as listed in that table; D and trimming were resolved from the DNA. A total of about 1.5 million clones appear in this sample, 95% to 99% of them only once. Jointly, the top ten make up approximately 0.45% of the sample.

The material sequenced was naive CD4+ T cells sorted from blood. The cell subset or site label of this sample denotes: CD45RA+ positively selected. The TCR sequence derives from a man aged 30-40 years in good health. The sequence joins TRBV25-1 to TRBJ1-2, with 8 bases matching TRBD1. The nucleotide sequence reads TGTGCCAGCAGTGCATCCTCCGGGACAGGCTATGGCTACACCTTC. Its protein product is CASSASSGTGYGYTF.